The 21 T cell receptor beta chains listed next were all sequenced from one sample in a study of cytomegalovirus exposure and HLA in healthy donors. Method: immunoSEQ multiplex PCR; TCRdb's copy keeps in-frame clones and lacks some. The table has 100,000 to 150,000 clones, nearly 90% seen once. The sample was PBMCs. All receptors derive from a man aged 25-40 years in good health and CMV-seronegative.

This chain links TRBV9 with TRBJ2-4; 9 bases fit TRBD2. V shed 4 bases and J 0 bases; nucleotides not matched to a gene: 8. Per the germline V gene, CDR1 is SGDLS and CDR2 is YYNGEE. The CDR3 is 17 amino acids. Here the CDR3 DNA reads TGTGCCAGCAGCCCGAGGGCGGGAGGGGTAGCCAAAAACATTCAGTACTTC. Its translation: CASSPRAGGVAKNIQYF.

The chain recombines TRBV11-1 with TRBJ1-6; D not resolved. Between the trimmed V and J ends, which lost 1 base and 7 bases, there was a span of 8 bases. CDR1 is SGHAT and CDR2 is FQDESV in the germline V gene (reference sequence). This CDR3 region has 14 residues. As DNA, the CDR3 is TGTGCCAGCAGCTTAGGTGCGGGGAATTCACCCCTCCACTTT. It translates to CASSLGAGNSPLHF.

The chain uses TRBV27 and TRBJ2-7; D is possibly TRBD2 (6 bases). The CDR3 length is 14 residues. The germline gives CDR1 MNHEY, CDR2 SMNVEV (reference sequence). The V gene lost 5 bases and the J gene lost 2 bases, with 13 bases spanning the gap. The CDR3 nucleotides are TGTGCCAGCAGTGCGGGGACGGCTACCTACGAGCAGTACTTC. It yields the protein CASSAGTATYEQYF.

This clone was detected a few times. The J gene is TRBJ2-7, the V gene TRBV5-1; 11 positions agree with TRBD2. The ends lost 4 bases at V and 1 base at J; junction bases unmatched: 1. The CDR3 is 14 residues long. Germline V gives CDR1 SGHRS, CDR2 YFSETQ. CDR3 DNA sequence: TGCGCCAGCAGCCGGACTAGCGGGTCCTACGAGCAGTACTTC. It codes for CASSRTSGSYEQYF.

The chain has TRBV7-6 and TRBJ1-6, with TRBD1 matching over 7 bases. This CDR3 region has 13 residues. The trim removed 6 bases at V and 7 bases at J, leaving 3 bases unmatched. Germline CDR1 and CDR2: SGHVS and FNYEAQ. CDR3 loop: CASSTGQNSPLHF. CDR3 in DNA: TGTGCCAGCAGTACGGGACAGAATTCACCCCTCCACTTT.

The V and J genes are TRBV5-1 and TRBJ2-5, with D possibly matching TRBD1 (6 bases). The J call may be wrong; the DNA end is better matched by TRBJ2-7. The CDR3 runs to 12 residues. Germline V gene data show CDR1 as SGHRS and CDR2 as YFSETQ. CDR3 amino acids: CASSRGTYEQYF. In nucleotides, the CDR3 is TGCGCCAGCAGCAGGGGGACCTACGAGCAGTACTTC.

V and J are TRBV6-5 and TRBJ1-2; D not resolved. This CDR3 has 16 amino acids. Germline CDR1 reads MNHEY; CDR2 reads SVGAGI. Between the trimmed V and J ends, which lost 3 bases and 1 base, there was a span of 15 bases. CDR3 bases: TGTGCCAGCAGTTATTCGAGGCCCGAGCTTAACTATGGCTACACCTTC. Protein sequence: CASSYSRPELNYGYTF.

This chain joins TRBV6-1 and TRBJ1-6; TRBD1 agrees at 9 bases. V shed 6 bases, J shed 8 bases, and the junction held 5 bases outside the gene matches. This CDR3 has 14 residues. CDR1 and CDR2 (germline): MNHNS, SASEGT. CDR3 sequence: CASRPQGAYSPLHF. The CDR3 bases are TGTGCCAGCAGACCACAGGGGGCCTATTCACCCCTCCACTTT.

The chain links TRBV27 to TRBJ1-2; 9 bases match TRBD1. CDR3 length: 13 residues. With V trimmed by 2 bases and J by 8 bases, 3 bases remained unmatched. Germline assignment: CDR1 MNHEY and CDR2 SMNVEV (reference sequence). The CDR3 DNA sequence: TGTGCCAGCAGTTTACGGACAGGGGACGGCTACACCTTC. It translates to CASSLRTGDGYTF.

CDR3 sequence: CATSAPGTERETQYF. In nucleotides, the CDR3 is TGTGCCACCAGCGCGCCCGGGACAGAAAGAGAGACCCAGTACTTC. This chain connects TRBV15 to TRBJ2-5; 7 bases are a match to TRBD1. CDR3 length: 15 residues. CDR1 and CDR2 from the germline V gene are LNHNV and YYDKDF (reference sequence). V was pared by 5 bases and J by 4 bases, with 10 bases of the junction left unmatched.

The chain carries TRBV28 and TRBJ1-2; D gene uncertain. Per the germline V gene, CDR1 is MDHEN and CDR2 is SYDVKM. The germline V and J ends were trimmed by 3 bases and 4 bases, with 9 bases remaining between them. The CDR3 has 13 residues. The CDR3 protein is CASSLHTSYGYTF. The CDR3 bases are TGTGCCAGCAGTTTGCACACCAGCTATGGCTACACCTTC.

V usage is TRBV28 and J usage is TRBJ1-4, with TRBD1 as a possible D gene (5 bases). There are 16 residues in the CDR3. Germline V gene sequence: CDR1 MDHEN, CDR2 SYDVKM. The ends were cut back, 4 bases at V and 2 bases at J, with 14 bases in the middle. DNA of the CDR3: TGTGCCAGCAGTTCGGGCAGGGTTGGCACTAATGAAAAACTGTTTTTT. Its translation: CASSSGRVGTNEKLFF. Drawing the rest from reference TRBV28 and TRBJ1-4, the complete variable domain is DVKVTQSSRYLVKRTGEKVFLECVQDMDHENMFWYRQDPGLGLRLIYFSYDVKMKEKGDIPEGYSVSREKKERFSLILESASTNQTSMYLCASSSGRVGTNEKLFFGSGTQLSVL.

The V and J genes are TRBV29-1 and TRBJ1-1; no clear D. The V gene's germline CDR1 is SQVTM and CDR2 ANQGSEA. CDR3 length equals 16 residues. V lost 5 bases and J lost 1, with 20 bases in between. CDR3 in DNA: TGCAGCGTTCCATGGTGGGGTATGGGAGAGAACACTGAAGCTTTCTTT. Translated, it gives CSVPWWGMGENTEAFF.

Only a few counts were recorded for this clone. The gene calls are TRBV27 and TRBJ2-7; D possibly corresponds to TRBD1 (5 bases). Germline V gene sequence: CDR1 MNHEY, CDR2 SMNVEV (reference sequence). CDR3 size: 15 residues. Trimming took off 0 bases at V and 6 bases at J, with 15 bases between the two ends. The chain's CDR3 is CASSLSMGRRGEQYF. In DNA, the CDR3 is TGTGCCAGCAGTTTATCGATGGGGCGTAGGGGCGAGCAGTACTTC.

V is TRBV11-2 and J is TRBJ2-3, with 8 bases aligning to TRBD2. Germline values: CDR1 SGHAT, CDR2 FQNNGV. The CDR3 is 16 residues long. Germline trimming cut 1 base from V and 3 bases from J; bases unmatched to any gene: 6. CDR3 protein: CASSLVGGGTTDTQYF. Here the CDR3 DNA reads TGTGCCAGCAGCTTAGTTGGCGGGGGGACAACAGATACGCAGTATTTT.

The CDR3 spells CASSYTHPGQDGYTF. The CDR3 DNA sequence: TGTGCCAGCAGTTACACCCACCCGGGACAAGATGGCTACACCTTC. This chain joins TRBV6-5 and TRBJ1-2, with D perhaps TRBD1 (6 bases). Germline lookup yields CDR1 MNHEY and CDR2 SVGAGI. The V gene lost 2 bases and the J gene lost 6 bases, with 16 bases spanning the gap. This CDR3 is 15 amino acids long.

The chain carries TRBV5-5 and TRBJ2-5; no clear D gene. The V and J ends lost 1 base and 0 bases respectively, with 7 bases between them. Germline CDR1 and CDR2: SGHKS and YYEKEE (reference sequence). The CDR3 is 14 residues long. The CDR3: CASSLRGDQETQYF. CDR3 in DNA: TGTGCCAGCAGCTTGCGTGGAGACCAAGAGACCCAGTACTTC.

The rearrangement uses TRBV5-4 and TRBJ2-7; 9 nucleotides agree with TRBD1. CDR1 is SGHNT and CDR2 is YYREEE in the germline V gene (reference sequence). The CDR3 is 15 residues long. V was clipped by 1 base and J by 5 bases; unmatched bases: 7. CDR3 nucleotides: TGTGCCAGCAGCTTGCCCTCCGGGACAGGGAACGAGCAGTACTTC. Translating gives CASSLPSGTGNEQYF.

The DNA of the CDR3 is TGCAGCGTTCAGGGGATCGAGACCCAGTACTTC. This sequence encodes CSVQGIETQYF. The rearrangement links TRBV29-1 to TRBJ2-5; D may be TRBD1 (6 bases). The germline CDR1 and CDR2 sequences are SQVTM and ANQGSEA. V was pared by 5 bases and J by 5 bases, with 9 bases between. The CDR3 is 11 residues long.

In the case of this clone: Germline is not matched at one junction end, which may reflect a read error. The chain is built from TRBV5-6 and TRBJ1-2; D uncertain. The CDR3 is 14 residues long. From germline, CDR1 is SGHDT and CDR2 YYEEEE. The CDR3 loop is CASSPYSGLYGYTF. CDR3 nucleotides: TGCGCCAGCAGCCCCTATAGCGGCCTCTATGGCTACACCTTC. Full variable domain (remainder filled in from reference TRBV5-6 and TRBJ1-2): DAGVTQSPTHLIKTRGQQVTLRCSPKSGHDTVSWYQQALGQGPQFIFQYYEEEERQRGNFPDRFSGHQFPNYSSELNVNALLLGDSALYLCASSPYSGLYGYTFGSGTRLTVV.

This rearrangement joins TRBV9 to TRBJ2-3; D is undetermined. Germline assignment: CDR1 SGDLS and CDR2 YYNGEE. The V end was cut by 0 bases, the J end by 4 bases, with 3 bases between. The CDR3 is 12 residues long. CDR3 DNA sequence: TGTGCCAGCAGCGTAGCGGCAGATACGCAGTATTTT. Encoded protein: CASSVAADTQYF.